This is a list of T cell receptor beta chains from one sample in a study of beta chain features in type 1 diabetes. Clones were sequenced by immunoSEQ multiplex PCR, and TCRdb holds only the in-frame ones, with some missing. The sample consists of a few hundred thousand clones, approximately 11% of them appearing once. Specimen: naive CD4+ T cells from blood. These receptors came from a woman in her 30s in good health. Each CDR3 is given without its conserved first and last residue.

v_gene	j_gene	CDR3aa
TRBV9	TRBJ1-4	ASSSGGNRGPGEKLF
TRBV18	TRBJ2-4	ASSLGQGQNIQY
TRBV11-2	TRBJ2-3	ASSFTSGRGTDTQY
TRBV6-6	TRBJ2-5	ASGPQETQY
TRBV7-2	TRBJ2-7	ASSLAGGTSYEQY
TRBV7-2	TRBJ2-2	ASSLGGGPTGELF
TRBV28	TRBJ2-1	ASIEAGGFDEQF
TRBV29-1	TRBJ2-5	SVEDPRVETQY
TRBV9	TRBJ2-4	ASSVSSGGNIQY
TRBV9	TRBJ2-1	ASSFREYNEQF
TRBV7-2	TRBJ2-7	ASSLPGQPYEQY
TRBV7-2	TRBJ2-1	ASSLAEARAQF
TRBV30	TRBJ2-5	AWSPWTSGREYQETQY
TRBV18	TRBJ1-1	ASSPAGVNTEAF
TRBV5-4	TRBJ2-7	ASSPGLAGSSYEQY
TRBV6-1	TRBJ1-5	ASRDSHQPQH
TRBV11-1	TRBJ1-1	ASSLRENTEAF
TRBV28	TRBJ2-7	ASSLAASGAREEQY
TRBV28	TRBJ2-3	ASIPSGPLASTDTQY
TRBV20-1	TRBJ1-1	SAPRIEAF
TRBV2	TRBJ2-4	ASSPLAVARNIQY
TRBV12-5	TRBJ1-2	ASGLVPGGFDGGYT
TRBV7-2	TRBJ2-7	ASSPDRVGYYEQY
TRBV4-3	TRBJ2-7	ASSHRGQGLSYEQY
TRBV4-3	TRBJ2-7	ASSQEKRGHFEQY
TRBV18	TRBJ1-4	ASSAPGQGGEKLF
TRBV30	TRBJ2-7	AWSRPQGRGGYEQY
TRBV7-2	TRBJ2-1	ASSPPGSSYNEQF
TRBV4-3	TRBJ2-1	ASSQVLARNEQF
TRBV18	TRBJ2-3	AGHSSRVGLAGADTQY
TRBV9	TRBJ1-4	ASSADGKGRNEKLF
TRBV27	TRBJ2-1	ASSLWLASGRRGNEQF
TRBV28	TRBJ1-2	AVSPEGADGYT
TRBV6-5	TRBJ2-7	ASSYETSGIYEQY
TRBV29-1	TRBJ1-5	SVAAGGSNQPQH
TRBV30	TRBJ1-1	AWSIRTDEAF
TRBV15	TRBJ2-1	ATSRDKGLYYEQF
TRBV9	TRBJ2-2	ASSVDGSGSPTGELF
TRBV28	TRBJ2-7	ASNAPGTVTYEQY
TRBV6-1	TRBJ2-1	ASSGLGGNGYGEQF
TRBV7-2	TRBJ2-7	ASSLRTSGRASLSYEQY
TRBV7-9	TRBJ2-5	ASSANLAGVAETQY
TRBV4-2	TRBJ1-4	ASSQDWALNEKLF
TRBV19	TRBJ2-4	ASSSGIIQY
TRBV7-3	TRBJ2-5	ASSLTWIGGETQY
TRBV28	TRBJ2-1	ASSAPSGRGYNEQF
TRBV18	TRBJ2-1	ASSPPALAGGNNEQF
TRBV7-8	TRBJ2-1	ASSLTSGSRGEQF
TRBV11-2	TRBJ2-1	ASSPETSGRAINEQF
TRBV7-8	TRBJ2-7	ASSLLDPPDRVFEQY
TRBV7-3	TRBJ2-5	ASSLSGAKETQY
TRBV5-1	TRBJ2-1	ASSLAGTSDSYNEQF